A single sample gave rise to the 30 T cell receptor beta chains below, sequenced in a study of T cells in Graves' hyperthyroidism and ophthalmopathy (dated by TCRdb to between 2018 and 2021). The library was made by multiplex PCR. The instrument was an Illumina HiSeq 2000. Amplification of TCR beta CDR3 regions was carried out from RNA transcripts. The TCR CDR3 was subjected to a first round of RT-PCR using the HTBI primer set and the Qiagen OneStep RT-PCR kit. TCRdb trimmed public reads at Q25 via fastp, called clones via MiXCR and kept in-frame beta chains. Each record represents a unique CDR3 protein, reported with the most common genes and DNA among its rows. The sample data list 700,000 or so distinct CDR3 sequences, and 16% of these were observed just once. The leading ten clones occupy around 8.1% of the sample. The material sequenced was blood. The receptors here all came from a man in his late teens or twenties with Graves' hyperthyroidism.

The chain joins TRBV30 to TRBJ2-7; 9 bases fit TRBD1. The CDR3 consists of 14 residues. Germline lookup yields CDR1 GTSNPN and CDR2 SVGIG (reference sequence). With V trimmed by 3 bases and J by 2 bases, 5 bases remained unmatched. Here the CDR3 reads CAWRQGAATYEQYF. In DNA, the CDR3 is TGTGCCTGGAGACAGGGGGCGGCAACCTACGAGCAGTACTTC.

CDR3 loop: CSASWGLEGTDTQYF. The CDR3 DNA reads TGCAGTGCTAGTTGGGGACTAGAGGGCACAGATACGCAGTATTTT. V gene TRBV20-1 combines with J gene TRBJ2-3; TRBD2 matches 8 bases. Looked up from germline, CDR1 is DFQATT and CDR2 is SNEGSKA (reference sequence). V trimming: 3 bases; J trimming: 1 base; junction bases outside the gene matches: 6. The CDR3 consists of 15 residues.

The table lists this clonotype with many counts. This sequence joins TRBV14 and TRBJ2-7; no definite D call. Germline CDR1 reads SGHDN; CDR2 reads FVKESK. CDR3 length: 12 amino acids. Between the trimmed V and J ends, which lost 4 bases and 3 bases, there was a span of 7 bases. CDR3 DNA sequence: TGTGCCAGCAGCCTAAACCGCTACGAGCAGTACTTC. Its protein product is CASSLNRYEQYF.

The rearrangement joins TRBV20-1 to TRBJ2-2, with 7 bases fitting TRBD2. Germline V gene sequence: CDR1 DFQATT, CDR2 SNEGSKA (reference sequence). This CDR3 comprises 18 residues. J was trimmed by 4 bases and V by 1 base; bases with no gene match: 15. CDR3 protein: CSARVRGREGLGTGELFF. CDR3 nucleotides: TGCAGTGCTAGAGTGCGGGGCAGGGAAGGACTAGGCACCGGGGAGCTGTTTTTT.

The table lists this clonotype with many counts. The chain recombines TRBV20-1 with TRBJ2-5; no firm D call. V lost 3 bases and J lost 6, with 20 bases in between. Germline V gene sequence: CDR1 DFQATT, CDR2 SNEGSKA (reference sequence). The CDR3 contains 15 residues. In DNA, the CDR3 is TGCAGTGCTAGGCCGGGCAACAACCTTGGGAAGACCCAGTACTTC. Translated, it gives CSARPGNNLGKTQYF.

This rearrangement joins TRBV7-6 to TRBJ2-1; 13 nucleotides align to TRBD2. The CDR3 covers 15 residues. Germline values: CDR1 SGHVS, CDR2 FNYEAQ. Losses at the gene ends were 1 base for V and 15 bases for J; bases not matched to a gene: 9. CDR3: CASSLGGTSGMEVFF. The CDR3 DNA reads TGTGCCAGCAGCTTAGGGGGGACTAGCGGGATGGAGGTGTTCTTC.

This clonotype was detected a few times. The chain employs TRBV20-1 and TRBJ2-4; 8 bases map to TRBD1. Germline V gene sequence: CDR1 DFQATT, CDR2 SNEGSKA (reference sequence). V lost 5 bases and J lost 7; bases outside the gene matches: 7. The CDR3 extends over 13 amino acids. CDR3 DNA: TGCAGTGCTCCCAGGACAGGGATGAACATTCAGTACTTC. Its protein is CSAPRTGMNIQYF.

The chain couples TRBV6-1 to TRBJ1-1; TRBD1 might be the D (6 bases). The CDR3 is made up of 13 amino acids. In germline, CDR1 is MNHNS, CDR2 SASEGT. The V and J ends lost 4 bases and 4 bases respectively, with 10 bases between them. The CDR3 DNA sequence: TGTGCCAGCAGTGCAGGGGTTGGCACTGAAGCTTTCTTT. Amino acids: CASSAGVGTEAFF.

This clonotype was detected a few times. No conserved phenylalanine or tryptophan ends this CDR3, so it is likely a read error. The chain couples TRBV11-3 to TRBJ1-1; D gene uncertain. V lost 0 bases to trimming and J lost 0 bases, with 8 bases between them. In germline, CDR1 is SGHNT, CDR2 YENEEA. The CDR3 runs 15 residues. Here the CDR3 DNA reads TGTGCCAGCAGCTTAGACCTAGGCATGAACACTGAAGCTTTCCTT. It encodes CASSLDLGMNTEAFL.

This chain connects TRBV28 to TRBJ2-7; TRBD2 matches at 13 bases. Germline CDR1 MDHEN, CDR2 SYDVKM. The V gene end was trimmed by 6 bases and the J gene end by 5 bases; junction bases not matched to a gene: 4. The CDR3 is 14 amino acids. The CDR3 reads CASSWTSGSDEQYF. CDR3 in DNA: TGTGCCAGCAGCTGGACTAGCGGGAGTGACGAGCAGTACTTC.

This clonotype was recorded a few times. J is TRBJ2-2 and V is TRBV6-2 or TRBV6-3, with no clear D. Germline CDR1 MNHEY, CDR2 SVGEGT. The CDR3 is made up of 13 amino acids. Deletions cut 6 bases from V and 6 bases from J, with 11 bases between. DNA for the CDR3: TGTGCCAGCAGCGCCCAAGGGCCCGGGGAGCTGTTTTTT. Translating gives CASSAQGPGELFF.

This clonotype was observed a handful of times. The chain combines TRBV15 with TRBJ1-1; D is possibly TRBD1 (5 bases). Per the germline V gene, CDR1 is LNHNV and CDR2 is YYDKDF (reference sequence). The CDR3 has 15 amino acids. The V end was cut by 4 bases, the J end by 3 bases, with 15 bases between. CDR3 in DNA: TGTGCCACCAGCACCCCTGGGACGGGGCACACTGAAGCTTTCTTT. Translated, it gives CATSTPGTGHTEAFF.

As regards this clonotype: Since no conserved phenylalanine or tryptophan closes the CDR3, a read error is the likely cause. V and J are TRBV27 and TRBJ2-5; 7 positions match TRBD2. V lost 2 bases to trimming and J lost 3 bases; unmatched junction nucleotides: 6. Germline V gene sequence: CDR1 MNHEY, CDR2 SMNVEV (reference sequence). The CDR3 runs 15 residues. This CDR3 reads CASSLAGVVKETQYV. The CDR3 nucleotides read TGTGCCAGCAGTTTAGCGGGGGTCGTGAAAGAGACCCAGTACGTC.

As to this clonotype: Since a much larger clone is just one base distant, this may be a read error. The V gene is TRBV28, the J gene TRBJ1-1; 7 bases align to TRBD1. CDR1 MDHEN and CDR2 SYDVKM come from the germline V gene. The CDR3 loop spans 15 amino acids. V was clipped by 1 base and J by 4 bases; unmatched bases: 6. The CDR3 DNA follows: TGTGCCAGCAGTTTATACCAGGACAGGAGCACTGAAGCTTTCTTT. It codes for CASSLYQDRSTEAFF.

The chain has TRBV19 and TRBJ2-2; D perhaps matches TRBD1 (6 bases). Trimming stripped 5 bases from V and 5 bases from J, with 15 bases between. The CDR3 is 15 amino acids. CDR1 is LNHDA and CDR2 is SQIVND in the germline V gene (reference sequence). CDR3 sequence: CASSFGGQGTGELFF. In DNA, the CDR3 is TGTGCCAGTAGTTTTGGCGGCCAGGGGACCGGGGAGCTGTTTTTT.

This clonotype showed up just a few times. The V and J genes are TRBV12-5 and TRBJ2-3; maybe TRBD2 (7 bases). This CDR3 is built from 16 residues. V was clipped by 1 base and J by 0 bases, with 11 bases between them. Germline V lookup: CDR1 LGHNT, CDR2 FRNRAP. CDR3 nucleotides: TGTGCTAGTGGTTTGGGAAGCGGGACAAGCACAGATACGCAGTATTTT. It translates to CASGLGSGTSTDTQYF.

There are a few counts of this clonotype. V is TRBV29-1 and J is TRBJ1-3, with D possibly being TRBD1 (6 bases). The V end was cut by 4 bases, the J end by 0 bases, with 10 bases between. This CDR3 region has 14 residues. Germline assignment: CDR1 SQVTM and CDR2 ANQGSEA. CDR3 nucleotides: TGCAGCGTTGGGGGGCCGAGCTCTGGAAACACCATATATTTT. Its translation: CSVGGPSSGNTIYF.

This clonotype was seen at least ten times. The rearrangement uses TRBV7-2 and TRBJ2-1, with 7 positions matching TRBD2. Looked up from germline, CDR1 is SGHTA and CDR2 is FQGNSA. CDR3 length: 16 amino acids. Germline trimming cut 5 bases from V and 0 bases from J; bases unmatched to any gene: 7. As DNA, the CDR3 is TGTGCCAGCAGCCCAGAAGCGGGGAGCTCCTACAATGAGCAGTTCTTC. Translated, it gives CASSPEAGSSYNEQFF.

The V gene is TRBV6-2 or TRBV6-3, the J gene TRBJ1-2; possibly TRBD1 for D (5 bases). The V gene lost 5 bases and the J gene lost 7 bases, with 20 bases spanning the gap. Germline V lookup: CDR1 MNHEY, CDR2 SVGEGT. The CDR3 runs 15 residues. CDR3 sequence reads: CASSPSGTYAAGYTF. The DNA of the CDR3 is TGTGCCAGCAGTCCCTCCGGGACGTACGCGGCTGGCTACACCTTC.

This clonotype was picked up many times. The J gene is TRBJ2-7, the V gene TRBV11-1; D perhaps matches TRBD2 (5 bases). V gave up 9 bases and J gave up 6 bases, with 15 bases separating them. From germline, CDR1 is SGHAT and CDR2 FQDESV (reference sequence). This CDR3 region has 12 residues. CDR3 coding DNA: TGTGCCAGTAAAGGGTACGGAGGCGAGCAGTACTTC. Encoded protein: CASKGYGGEQYF.

This chain links TRBV14 with TRBJ2-3, with D unresolved. Trimming stripped 2 bases from V and 4 bases from J, with 10 bases between. Germline assignment: CDR1 SGHDN and CDR2 FVKESK. The CDR3 runs to 14 residues. The CDR3, as DNA: TGTGCCAGCAGCCAATTCAGGAGTTCAGATACGCAGTATTTT. This sequence encodes CASSQFRSSDTQYF.

In its sample, this clonotype was seen a few times. The V and J genes are TRBV2 and TRBJ2-2; tentatively, D is TRBD1 or TRBD2 (5 bases each). Trimming stripped 6 bases from V and 5 bases from J, with 10 bases between. The CDR3 consists of 13 residues. In germline, CDR1 is SNHLY, CDR2 FYNNEI. The CDR3 sequence is CASRGDHTGELFF. CDR3 sequence (DNA): TGTGCCAGCAGGGGGGACCATACCGGGGAGCTGTTTTTT.

This clonotype was observed many times. The chain carries TRBV12-5 and TRBJ1-5; 10 positions match TRBD1. The CDR3 covers 15 residues. The V and J ends lost 7 bases and 3 bases, in that order; junction bases with no gene match: 6. Germline V CDR1 and CDR2: LGHNT, FRNRAP. The CDR3 loop reads CASAPGQGLNQPQHF. The CDR3 DNA sequence: TGTGCTAGTGCCCCGGGACAGGGGCTCAATCAGCCCCAGCATTTT.

The V and J genes are TRBV27 and TRBJ1-2; 11 nucleotides line up with TRBD1. The V gene's germline CDR1 is MNHEY and CDR2 SMNVEV (reference sequence). Trimming cost V 5 bases and J 4 bases; bases outside gene matches: 6. The CDR3 consists of 15 residues. The CDR3 sequence: CASSPGQGALYGYTF. In DNA form, the CDR3 reads TGTGCCAGCAGTCCAGGACAGGGGGCTCTCTATGGCTACACCTTC.

This clonotype came up many times. The chain couples TRBV7-9 to TRBJ1-6; maybe TRBD1 (5 bases). The CDR3 has 14 amino acids. With 4 bases removed from V and 5 bases from J, the gap between germline ends came to 9 bases. Germline assignment: CDR1 SEHNR and CDR2 FQNEAQ (reference sequence). As DNA, the CDR3 is TGTGCCAGCAGCTCCACGGGGGATAATTCACCCCTCCACTTT. It is translated as CASSSTGDNSPLHF.

The V gene is TRBV15, the J gene TRBJ2-7; 8 bases are a match to TRBD1. This CDR3 spans 15 amino acids. Germline lookup yields CDR1 LNHNV and CDR2 YYDKDF (reference sequence). The junction had 12 bases not matched to a gene; V was cut back by 3 bases and J by 8 bases. The CDR3, as DNA: TGTGCCACCAGCAGGACCGGGACAGGCGGCGCTAAGCAGTACTTC. Protein sequence: CATSRTGTGGAKQYF.

The CDR3 coding sequence is TGCGCCAGCAGCCCGAGTAAGCCGCCAGGACCCCGAAATGAGCAGTTCTTC. It codes for CASSPSKPPGPRNEQFF. The chain has TRBV5-1 and TRBJ2-1; D remains unclear. There are 17 residues in the CDR3. Trimming took 4 bases from V and 7 from J, leaving 24 bases between them. Germline V CDR1 and CDR2: SGHRS, YFSETQ.

The V and J genes are TRBV7-3 and TRBJ2-1; 7 bases agree with TRBD2. CDR1 SGHTA and CDR2 FQGTGA come from the germline V gene. V lost 3 bases, J lost 6 bases, and 11 bases stayed unmatched. The CDR3 runs to 16 residues. CDR3 DNA sequence: TGTGCCAGCAGCTTGGGTGGCGGGAGTGGGTTCAATGAGCAGTTCTTC. Translating gives CASSLGGGSGFNEQFF.

This clonotype was found many times. V gene TRBV30 combines with J gene TRBJ2-1; 7 nucleotides agree with TRBD2. The CDR3 is 15 amino acids. The germline CDR1 and CDR2 sequences are GTSNPN and SVGIG (reference sequence). V was pared by 2 bases and J by 8 bases, with 12 bases of the junction left unmatched. The CDR3 here is CAWSPPSGTVYEQFF. The CDR3 DNA reads as TGTGCCTGGAGTCCCCCCAGCGGGACGGTTTATGAGCAGTTCTTC.

In this sample, this clonotype turned up many times. The V and J genes are TRBV12-5 and TRBJ2-3; D is ambiguous. With 1 base removed from V and 2 bases from J, the gap between germline ends came to 10 bases. Per the germline V gene, CDR1 is LGHNT and CDR2 is FRNRAP. CDR3 length equals 15 residues. The CDR3 region is CASGLDGWSTDTQYF. The CDR3 coding sequence is TGTGCTAGTGGTTTGGACGGGTGGTCCACAGATACGCAGTATTTT.